This T cell receptor beta chain was recorded in a study of T cells after yellow fever vaccination. Study details: In the case of low-cell-number fractions, SMART-Seq v4 Ultra Low Input was used for preparation. Study findings and constraints: In FACS-sorted repertoires, abundant clonotypes from the bulk population could appear as contaminants. Shared CD4/CD8 clonotypes were a small share, likely from convergent recombination. A faster peak, day 5 versus 15, was reached by the weaker secondary response.

TCRdb redid the calling of the 5' RACE reads with MiXCR, one entry per CDR3 protein. The sample has 250,000 to 400,000 distinct CDR3 sequences; around 4.3% are singletons. V shed 4 bases, J shed 8 bases, and the junction held 5 bases outside the gene matches. The CDR3 covers 14 residues. Germline V gives CDR1 MGHRA, CDR2 YSYEKL. This clonotype came up a few times. The antigen remains undetermined. The rearrangement links TRBV4-1 to TRBJ1-4, with 9 bases lining up with TRBD1. The source is a man younger than 35 who received the YFV17D yellow fever vaccine. The material was PBMCs, obtained 15 days after the yellow fever booster vaccination. The CDR3 bases are TGCGCCAGCAGCCTCGGGACAGGGAGAGAAAAACTGTTTTTT. As protein: CASSLGTGREKLFF.